These 8 T cell receptor beta chains were sequenced from one sample in a study of HIV-infected children after antiretroviral therapy interruption. The treatment denotes: PENTA 11 planned treatment interruption arm or continuous ART arm. RNA-based 3' RACE libraries used unique molecular identifiers. One entry per CDR3 protein results from TCRdb running MiXCR on the 3' RACE reads. The sample records more than 85,000 distinct CDR3 sequences, 5.5% to 8.5% being singletons. This sample comprised CD45RA+ CD4+ T cells from PBMCs, pooled from several time points, obtained from a donor given antiretroviral therapy, either interrupted or continuous. As to subset: naive CD4+ CD45RA+ CD45RO- T cells. The receptors were sampled from a pool of human donors with HIV.

This clonotype was seen at least ten times. The chain couples TRBV7-9 to TRBJ2-1; 8 nucleotides match TRBD2. The length of the CDR3 is 17 residues. V lost 5 bases and J lost 11; bases outside the gene matches: 20. Germline CDR1 reads SEHNR; CDR2 reads FQNEAQ (reference sequence). This CDR3 reads CASSLGIGQLAERKQFF. CDR3 DNA: TGTGCCAGCAGCCTGGGGATAGGGCAACTAGCGGAGAGGAAGCAGTTCTTC.

This clonotype was seen many times. This chain links TRBV5-1 with TRBJ2-1; 9 bases fit TRBD2. This CDR3 has 14 amino acids. With 7 bases clipped from V and 4 bases from J, the junction kept 6 bases outside the gene matches. Germline lookup yields CDR1 SGHRS and CDR2 YFSETQ. CDR3 DNA sequence: TGCGCCAGCGACGCTAGCGGGGTTTACAATGAGCAGTTCTTC. The encoded protein is CASDASGVYNEQFF.

This clonotype appeared a few times. The chain uses TRBV5-1 and TRBJ1-1, with D perhaps TRBD1 (5 bases). The germline CDR1 and CDR2 sequences are SGHRS and YFSETQ. The V and J ends lost 0 bases and 10 bases respectively, with 13 bases between them. There are 13 residues in the CDR3. This CDR3 is CASSLAEGYGAFF. CDR3 DNA: TGCGCCAGCAGCTTGGCCGAGGGGTATGGAGCTTTCTTT.

Ten or more counts support this clonotype. J is TRBJ1-2 and V is TRBV10-1; TRBD1 matches 8 bases. V shed 4 bases and J 6 bases; nucleotides not matched to a gene: 7. CDR3 length equals 14 residues. Germline-derived CDR1 and CDR2 are WNHNN and SYGVQD (reference sequence). DNA for the CDR3: TGCGCCAGCAGTGCGGACAGGGAAATCGATGGCTACACCTTC. Its translation: CASSADREIDGYTF.

This clonotype was counted many times. This chain links TRBV19 with TRBJ2-2, with 8 positions matching TRBD2. The CDR3 is 14 amino acids. CDR1 is LNHDA, CDR2 SQIVND, per germline (reference sequence). Trimming cost V 8 bases and J 7 bases; bases outside gene matches: 9. The DNA of the CDR3 is TGTGCCAGTCGCCGGGAGGGCCGCGTCGGGGAGCTGTTTTTT. Its translation: CASRREGRVGELFF.

At least ten counts were recorded for this clonotype. This chain links TRBV20-1 with TRBJ1-1; no clear D. Deletions cut 6 bases from V and 1 base from J, with 9 bases between. CDR3 length: 12 residues. CDR1 is DFQATT and CDR2 is SNEGSKA in the germline V gene (reference sequence). The CDR3 loop is CSAGSGNTEAFF. The CDR3 nucleotides are TGCAGTGCAGGGAGTGGGAACACTGAAGCTTTCTTT.

This clonotype appeared a few times. The V and J genes are TRBV19 and TRBJ1-2, with D tentatively TRBD1 (6 bases). The CDR3 has 16 amino acids. The V gene's germline CDR1 is LNHDA and CDR2 SQIVND (reference sequence). V lost 6 bases and J 6 bases, leaving 23 bases between the germline ends. The CDR3 region has the DNA TGTGCCAGTAGAGCAGTCCGCGGGGGGCGCATCAATGGCTACACCTTC. Its protein product is CASRAVRGGRINGYTF.

This clonotype was detected many times. The rearrangement links TRBV9 to TRBJ2-7; D may be TRBD2 (5 bases). The ends were cut back, 0 bases at V and 0 bases at J, with 7 bases in the middle. The CDR3 spans 14 residues. Germline V lookup: CDR1 SGDLS, CDR2 YYNGEE. DNA of the CDR3: TGTGCCAGCAGCGTAGATGGGAGCTCCTACGAGCAGTACTTC. It codes for CASSVDGSSYEQYF.